This T cell receptor (beta chain) was sequenced for a study of blood T cell repertoires in COVID-19. On the study more broadly: The analysed material was cDNA or gDNA that came from T cells, B-cell-depleted T cells, or PBMCs.

Profiled with immunoSEQ multiplex PCR; TCRdb holds only in-frame clones, not every one. This table has some 250,000 clones, over 65% appearing once. V gave up 4 bases and J gave up 2 bases; unmatched junction bases: 1. The germline gives CDR1 KGHSH, CDR2 LQKENI. The CDR3 is made up of 13 amino acids. Source material: peripheral blood. This clonotype was sampled from a woman older than 75 with acute or convalescent COVID-19. The chain links TRBV18 to TRBJ2-5, with 7 bases identical to TRBD1. The CDR3 spells CASSRDSQETQYF. Written as DNA, the CDR3 is TGTGCCAGCTCACGGGACAGTCAAGAGACCCAGTACTTC.